These 8 T cell receptor beta chains originate from one sample sequenced in a study of breast tumors, draining lymph nodes, adjacent tissues (dated by TCRdb to the mid-2010s). Library creation used multiplex PCR. For sequencing, an Illumina HiSeq 2000 was employed. The public sequencing data were trimmed at Q25 with fastp and processed into clonotypes with MiXCR by TCRdb, which kept only in-frame beta chains. Every distinct CDR3 protein forms one entry, paired with its most common genes and DNA. For this sample the table gives around 230,000 distinct CDR3 sequences, of which 32% were detected only once. The ten most abundant clones make up 1.4% of the sample. The axillary draining lymph nodes of breast cancer patients were the source of the lymph node samples. The source material was axillary lymph node tissue. The receptor source for this set is a female donor with breast cancer. Some clones in this sample may be carry-over from other donors' samples.

This clonotype was counted ten times or more. The J gene is TRBJ2-1, the V gene TRBV29-1; D may be TRBD2 (6 bases). The CDR3 runs 14 residues. Trimming removed 3 bases at V and 12 bases at J, with 21 bases between. The germline V gene encodes CDR1 SQVTM and CDR2 ANQGSEA. DNA of the CDR3: TGCAGCGTTGACCCACTAGCTGGGGGGACGGGGCAGTTCTTC. Protein sequence: CSVDPLAGGTGQFF.

The gene calls are TRBV2 and TRBJ2-5; D possibly corresponds to TRBD1 (6 bases). Trimming left V 5 bases short and J 7 bases short, with 14 bases between. The CDR3 has 13 residues. From germline, CDR1 is SNHLY and CDR2 FYNNEI. Written as DNA, the CDR3 is TGTGCCAGCAGTCCAGACAGGTCCGGGACCCAGTACTTC. As protein: CASSPDRSGTQYF.

This chain joins TRBV11-3 and TRBJ2-1; D gene unclear. The CDR3 consists of 13 residues. V gave up 1 base and J gave up 7 bases, with 8 bases separating them. The germline CDR1 and CDR2 sequences are SGHNT and YENEEA. The CDR3 reads CASSLAGWNEQFF. The CDR3 nucleotides are TGTGCCAGCAGCTTAGCGGGCTGGAATGAGCAGTTCTTC.

This clonotype has ten or more counts. V is TRBV7-8 and J is TRBJ2-7; D unresolved. Germline CDR1 reads SGHVS; CDR2 reads FQNEAQ. Trimming left V 6 bases short and J 2 bases short, with 11 bases between. The CDR3 sequence is 13 residues long. CDR3 amino acids: CASSYDTAYEQYF. The CDR3 bases are TGTGCCAGCAGTTACGACACAGCCTACGAGCAGTACTTC.

This clonotype was counted at least ten times. The V gene is TRBV7-2, the J gene TRBJ2-1; D is possibly TRBD2 (5 bases). This CDR3 is built from 11 residues. Trimming took 5 bases from V and 9 from J, leaving 8 bases between them. CDR1 is SGHTA and CDR2 is FQGNSA in the germline V gene. CDR3 amino acids: CASSQRGEQFF. CDR3 sequence (DNA): TGTGCCAGCAGCCAACGGGGTGAGCAGTTCTTC.

This clonotype has a count of ten or more. The chain couples TRBV15 to TRBJ2-1; a weak D match, TRBD1 (6 bases). Germline V gene data show CDR1 as LNHNV and CDR2 as YYDKDF (reference sequence). This CDR3 has 15 residues. V was trimmed by 3 bases and J by 4 bases, leaving 13 bases between them. CDR3 DNA: TGTGCCACCAGCAGGCCGGGACATCAATACAATGAGCAGTTCTTC. It encodes CATSRPGHQYNEQFF.

This clonotype was counted ten times or more. The V gene is TRBV5-1, the J gene TRBJ1-6, with D possibly TRBD1 on 6 matching bases. Germline CDR1 and CDR2: SGHRS and YFSETQ. The CDR3 spans 15 residues. V was pared by 4 bases and J by 10 bases, with 18 bases between. CDR3: CASSQNRDRGSPLHF. The CDR3 region has the DNA TGCGCCAGCAGCCAAAACAGGGACCGGGGATCACCCCTCCACTTT. Supplemented by reference TRBV5-1 and TRBJ1-6, the full variable domain reads KAGVTQTPRYLIKTRGQQVTLSCSPISGHRSVSWYQQTPGQGLQFLFEYFSETQRNKGNFPGRFSGRQFSNSRSEMNVSTLELGDSALYLCASSQNRDRGSPLHFGNGTRLTVT.

This clonotype has at least ten counts. V and J are TRBV7-2 and TRBJ2-7, with D perhaps matching TRBD1 (5 bases). Germline V gives CDR1 SGHTA, CDR2 FQGNSA. The CDR3 has 15 residues. Trimming took 5 bases from V and 0 from J, leaving 14 bases between them. This CDR3 reads CASSPGPGRSYEQYF. CDR3 nucleotide sequence: TGTGCCAGCAGCCCCGGTCCAGGGCGCTCCTACGAGCAGTACTTC.